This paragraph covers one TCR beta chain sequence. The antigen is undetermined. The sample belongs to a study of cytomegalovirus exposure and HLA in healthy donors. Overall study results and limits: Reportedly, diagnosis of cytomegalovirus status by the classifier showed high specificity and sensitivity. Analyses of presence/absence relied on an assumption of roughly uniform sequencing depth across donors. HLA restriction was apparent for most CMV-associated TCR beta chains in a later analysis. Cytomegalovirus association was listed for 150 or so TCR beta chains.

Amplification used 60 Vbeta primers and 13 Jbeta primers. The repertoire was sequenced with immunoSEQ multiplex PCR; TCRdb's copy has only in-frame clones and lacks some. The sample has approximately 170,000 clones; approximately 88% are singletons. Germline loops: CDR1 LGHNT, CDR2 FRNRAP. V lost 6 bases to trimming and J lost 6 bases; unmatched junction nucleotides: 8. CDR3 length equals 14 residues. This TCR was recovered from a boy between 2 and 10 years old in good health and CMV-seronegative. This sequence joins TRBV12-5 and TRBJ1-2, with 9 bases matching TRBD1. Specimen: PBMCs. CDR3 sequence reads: CASGGDRDVDGYTF. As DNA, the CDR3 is TGTGCTAGTGGGGGGGACAGGGATGTCGATGGCTACACCTTC. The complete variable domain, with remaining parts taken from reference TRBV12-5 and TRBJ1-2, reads DARVTQTPRHKVTEMGQEVTMRCQPILGHNTVFWYRQTMMQGLELLAYFRNRAPLDDSGMPKDRFSAEMPDATLATLKIQPSEPRDSAVYFCASGGDRDVDGYTFGSGTRLTVV.